The clone carrying this TCR beta chain was recorded at least ten times. The antigen remains undetermined. Time point here: newly diagnosed GD, antithyroid drugs for less than 3 months. Scientists built the TCR library using RNA that was extracted from PBMCs. Combining iRepertoire HTBI primers with Arm-PCR of CDR3 regions, the authors built TCR beta libraries. TCRdb re-called the multiplex PCR reads with MiXCR, one entry per CDR3 protein. The sample gives some 240,000 distinct CDR3 sequences, roughly a fifth of which show up once; over 9.5% is in the top ten. The CDR3 consists of 16 residues. Germline CDR1 MNHNS, CDR2 SASEGT. Trimming pared 2 bases from V and 0 bases from J, leaving 14 bases between. The data were obtained in a study of regulatory T cells in long-lasting Graves disease. Overall study findings and caveats: The work looked only at peripheral blood and did not look at thyroid tissue.

A further study also used this sample, focusing on T cells in Graves' hyperthyroidism and ophthalmopathy.

The chain couples TRBV6-1 to TRBJ2-7; TRBD1 might be the D (6 bases). This TCR derives from a woman aged 25 to 39 with Graves disease. The input for sequencing was peripheral blood mononuclear cells (PBMCs), taken at new diagnosis, from a patient treated with antithyroid drugs. CDR3 amino acids: CASSESPDRFSYEQYF. The CDR3 DNA is TGTGCCAGCAGTGAATCCCCCGACAGGTTCTCCTACGAGCAGTACTTC.